The 4 T cell receptor beta chains listed next were all sequenced from one sample in a study of T cell responses to AZD1222 COVID-19 vaccine. Clones were sequenced by immunoSEQ multiplex PCR, and TCRdb holds only the in-frame ones, with some missing. The profile shows 95,000 to 150,000 clones, 80% to 90% of them singletons. This sample comprised peripheral blood, obtained on day 0 of AZD1222 vaccination. These receptors all stem from an adult in good health.

By share, this clone counts as medium-sized. The V gene is TRBV6-2 or TRBV6-3, the J gene TRBJ2-5, with no clear D. Germline CDR1 reads MNHEY; CDR2 reads SVGEGT. Trimming shortened V by 5 bases and J by 5 bases, and 9 bases separated the two germline ends. The CDR3 runs 12 residues. Here the CDR3 reads CASSAVMETQYF. CDR3 DNA: TGTGCCAGCAGTGCAGTAATGGAGACCCAGTACTTC.

This chain joins TRBV21-1 and TRBJ2-7; TRBD1 was called by the table and not checked on the DNA. TRBV21-1 is a recognized pseudogene. This CDR3 contains 19 residues. The chain's CDR3 is CASSKGRGQPATGPYEQYF. CDR3 nucleotides: TGTGCCAGCAGCAAAGGAAGGGGACAGCCAGCCACGGGCCCCTACGAGCAGTACTTC.

The DNA of the CDR3 is TGCGCCAGCAGCTTGGTTGGGGCGTCGAGGAGGAATGAGCAGTTCTTC. Its protein is CASSLVGASRRNEQFF. The genes are TRBV5-1 and TRBJ2-1; D is tentatively TRBD1 or TRBD2 (5 bases each). The CDR3 has 16 residues. V lost 0 bases, J lost 7 bases, and 17 bases lay in between. Germline CDR1 is SGHRS and CDR2 is YFSETQ.

The sample holds one count of this clone. V gene TRBV10-3 combines with J gene TRBJ2-3; no firm D call. Germline V gene data show CDR1 as ENHRY and CDR2 as SYGVKD. The V gene lost 8 bases and the J gene lost 0 bases, with 12 bases spanning the gap. The CDR3 totals 14 residues. For the CDR3, the DNA is TGTGCCATCGCTAACTTCCTTAGCACAGATACGCAGTATTTT. Translated: CAIANFLSTDTQYF.